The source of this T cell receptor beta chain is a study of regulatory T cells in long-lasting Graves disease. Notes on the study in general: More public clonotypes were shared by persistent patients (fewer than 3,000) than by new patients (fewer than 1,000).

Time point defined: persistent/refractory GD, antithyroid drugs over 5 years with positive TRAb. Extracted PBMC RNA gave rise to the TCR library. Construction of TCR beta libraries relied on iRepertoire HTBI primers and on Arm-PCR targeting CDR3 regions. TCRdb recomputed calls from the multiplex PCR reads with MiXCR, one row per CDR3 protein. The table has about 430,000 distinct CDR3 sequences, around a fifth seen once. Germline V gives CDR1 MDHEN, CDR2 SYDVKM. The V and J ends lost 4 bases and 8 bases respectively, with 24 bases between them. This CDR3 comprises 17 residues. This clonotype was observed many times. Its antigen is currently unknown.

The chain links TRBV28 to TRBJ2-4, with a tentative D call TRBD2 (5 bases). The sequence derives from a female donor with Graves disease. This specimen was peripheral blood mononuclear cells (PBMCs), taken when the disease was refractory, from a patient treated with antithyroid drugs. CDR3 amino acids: CASSYREGDPTKYIQYF. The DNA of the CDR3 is TGTGCCAGCAGTTATCGAGAGGGCGACCCCACCAAGTACATTCAGTACTTC.